The clone carrying this T cell receptor (beta chain) was recorded many times. Its antigen remains unknown. The V and J ends lost 6 bases and 2 bases respectively, with 10 bases between them. CDR3 size: 13 residues. Germline CDR1 and CDR2: MNHNY and SVGAGI (reference sequence). The data belong to a study of response to subunit inactivated influenza vaccine. Study outcomes and limitations: Authors suggested that a seasonal influenza vaccination recruits few new T cells each time.

TCRdb passed the RT-PCR reads through MiXCR, listing each CDR3 protein once. The sample records roughly 650,000 distinct CDR3 sequences, around 16% being singletons. The sequence came from a man aged 50 to 59 who received an inactivated influenza vaccine. The chain combines TRBV6-6 with TRBJ1-2; unclear D gene. Sequenced material: PBMCs from blood, taken 11 to 12 days after vaccination. Here the CDR3 reads CASSPGANYGYTF. As DNA, the CDR3 is TGTGCCAGCAGCCCCGGTGCCAACTATGGCTACACCTTC.